This TCR beta chain stems from a study of vaccination effects on CD4 cells after COVID-19. In the study overall: Sampling of a couple of convalescent patients took place 16 days and one week prior to vaccination.

Comment on this clone: Its antigen is unknown.

The CDR3 covers 14 residues. The germline V gene encodes CDR1 SQVTM and CDR2 ANQGSEA. The ends lost 4 bases at V and 2 bases at J; junction bases unmatched: 7. The protocol was immunoSEQ multiplex PCR, while the TCRdb copy is restricted to in-frame clones and leaves out a portion. The sample shows tens of thousands of clones, 75% to 80% of them seen only once. With 10 days of culture completed, CD4+ T cells were isolated. IL-2 medium supplanted half the medium on days 3 and 7. The TCR was taken from a human donor who had a prior SARS-CoV-2 infection. The sample here was CD4+ T cells from PBMCs cultured without peptide, taken before COVID-19 vaccination. J is TRBJ2-5 and V is TRBV29-1; 7 bases are shared with TRBD1. The CDR3 is CSVVRQGRQETQYF. The DNA for the CDR3 is TGCAGCGTTGTCCGACAGGGCCGTCAAGAGACCCAGTACTTC.